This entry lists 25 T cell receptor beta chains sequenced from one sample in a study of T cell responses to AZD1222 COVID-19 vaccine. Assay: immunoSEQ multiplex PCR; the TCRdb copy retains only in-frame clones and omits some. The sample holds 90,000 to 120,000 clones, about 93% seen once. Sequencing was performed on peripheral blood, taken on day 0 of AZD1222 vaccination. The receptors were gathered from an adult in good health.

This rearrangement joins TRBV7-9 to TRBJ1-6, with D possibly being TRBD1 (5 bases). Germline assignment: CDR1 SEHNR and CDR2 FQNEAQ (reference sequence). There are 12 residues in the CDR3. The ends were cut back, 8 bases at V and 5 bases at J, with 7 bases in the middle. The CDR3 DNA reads TGTGCCAGCGGGGCCGATAATTCACCCCTCCACTTT. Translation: CASGADNSPLHF.

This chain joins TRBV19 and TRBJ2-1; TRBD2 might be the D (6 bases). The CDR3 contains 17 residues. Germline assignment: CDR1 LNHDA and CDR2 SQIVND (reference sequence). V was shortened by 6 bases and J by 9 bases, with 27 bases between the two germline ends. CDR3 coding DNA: TGTGCCAGTAGGGCAGATAGAGTAGCGGAGGCGATGGGTGAGCAGTTCTTC. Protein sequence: CASRADRVAEAMGEQFF.

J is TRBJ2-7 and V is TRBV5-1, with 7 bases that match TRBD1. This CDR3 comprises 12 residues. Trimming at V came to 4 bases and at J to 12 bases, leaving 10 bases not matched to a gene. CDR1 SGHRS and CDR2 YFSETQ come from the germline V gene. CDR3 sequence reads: CASSLDRVKSYF. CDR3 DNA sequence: TGCGCCAGCAGCCTAGACAGGGTTAAGTCGTACTTC. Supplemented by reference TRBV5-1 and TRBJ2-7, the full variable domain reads KAGVTQTPRYLIKTRGQQVTLSCSPISGHRSVSWYQQTPGQGLQFLFEYFSETQRNKGNFPGRFSGRQFSNSRSEMNVSTLELGDSALYLCASSLDRVKSYFGPGTRLTVT.

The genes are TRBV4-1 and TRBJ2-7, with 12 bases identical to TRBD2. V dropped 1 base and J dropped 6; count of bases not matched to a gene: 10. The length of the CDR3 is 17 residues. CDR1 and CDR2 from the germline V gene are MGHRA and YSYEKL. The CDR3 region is CASSQVSSGRGGPEQYF. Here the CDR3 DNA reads TGCGCCAGCAGCCAAGTGTCTAGCGGGAGGGGGGGCCCCGAGCAGTACTTC.

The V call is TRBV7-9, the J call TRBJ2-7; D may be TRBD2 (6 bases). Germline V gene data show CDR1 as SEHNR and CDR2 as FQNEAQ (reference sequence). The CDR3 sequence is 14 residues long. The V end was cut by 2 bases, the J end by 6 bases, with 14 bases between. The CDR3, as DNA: TGTGCCAGCAGCTTAAGCCTACCCGGGAGCGAGCAGTACTTC. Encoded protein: CASSLSLPGSEQYF.

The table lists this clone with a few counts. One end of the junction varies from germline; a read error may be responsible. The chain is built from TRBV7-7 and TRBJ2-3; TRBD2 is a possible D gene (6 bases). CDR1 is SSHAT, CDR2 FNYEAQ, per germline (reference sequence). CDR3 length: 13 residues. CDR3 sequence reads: CASSLGSGDTQYF. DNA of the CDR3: TGTGCTAGCAGCTTAGGTAGCGGAGATACGCAGTATTTT. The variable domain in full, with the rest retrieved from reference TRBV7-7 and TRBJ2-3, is GAGVSQSPRYKVTKRGQDVTLRCDPISSHATLYWYQQALGQGPEFLTYFNYEAQPDKSGLPSDRFSAERPEGSISTLTIQRTEQRDSAMYRCASSLGSGDTQYFGPGTRLTVL.

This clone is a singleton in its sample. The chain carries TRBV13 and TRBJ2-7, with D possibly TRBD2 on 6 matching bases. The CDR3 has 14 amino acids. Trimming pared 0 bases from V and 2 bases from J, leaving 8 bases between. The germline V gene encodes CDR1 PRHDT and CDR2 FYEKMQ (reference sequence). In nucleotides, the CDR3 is TGTGCCAGCAGCTTAGGGCGGGGTACCTACGAGCAGTACTTC. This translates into CASSLGRGTYEQYF.

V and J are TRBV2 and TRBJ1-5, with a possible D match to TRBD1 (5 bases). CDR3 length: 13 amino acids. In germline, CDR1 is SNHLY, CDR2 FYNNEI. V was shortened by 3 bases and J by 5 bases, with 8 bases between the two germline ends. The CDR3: CASSEGGDQPQHF. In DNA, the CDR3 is TGTGCCAGCAGTGAGGGAGGGGATCAGCCCCAGCATTTT. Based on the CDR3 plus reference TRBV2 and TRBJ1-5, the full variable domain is EPEVTQTPSHQVTQMGQEVILRCVPISNHLYFYWYRQILGQKVEFLVSFYNNEISEKSEIFDDQFSVERPDGSNFTLKIRSTKLEDSAMYFCASSEGGDQPQHFGDGTRLSIL.

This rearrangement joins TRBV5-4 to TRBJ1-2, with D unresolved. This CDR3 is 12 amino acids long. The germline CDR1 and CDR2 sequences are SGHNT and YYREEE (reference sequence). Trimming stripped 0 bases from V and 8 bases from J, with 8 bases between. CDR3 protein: CASSLDVDGYTF. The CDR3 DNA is TGTGCCAGCAGCTTGGATGTGGACGGCTACACCTTC.

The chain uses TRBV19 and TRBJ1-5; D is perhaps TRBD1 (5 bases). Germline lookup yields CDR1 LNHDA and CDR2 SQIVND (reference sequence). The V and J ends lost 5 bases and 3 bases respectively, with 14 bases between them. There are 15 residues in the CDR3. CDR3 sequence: CASSPQGPHNQPQHF. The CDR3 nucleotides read TGTGCCAGTAGTCCCCAGGGTCCCCACAATCAGCCCCAGCATTTT.

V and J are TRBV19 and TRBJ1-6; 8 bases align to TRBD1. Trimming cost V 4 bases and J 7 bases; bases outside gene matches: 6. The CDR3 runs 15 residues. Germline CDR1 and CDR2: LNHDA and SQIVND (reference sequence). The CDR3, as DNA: TGTGCCAGTAGTAGAGGGGACAGGCGGAATTCACCCCTCCACTTT. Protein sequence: CASSRGDRRNSPLHF.

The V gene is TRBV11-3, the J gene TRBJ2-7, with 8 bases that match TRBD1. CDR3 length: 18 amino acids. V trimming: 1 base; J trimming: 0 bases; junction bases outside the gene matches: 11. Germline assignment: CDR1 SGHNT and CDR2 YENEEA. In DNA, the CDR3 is TGTGCCAGCAGCTTAGGGGACAGGTTTTCATCTCCCTCCTACGAGCAGTACTTC. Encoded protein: CASSLGDRFSSPSYEQYF.

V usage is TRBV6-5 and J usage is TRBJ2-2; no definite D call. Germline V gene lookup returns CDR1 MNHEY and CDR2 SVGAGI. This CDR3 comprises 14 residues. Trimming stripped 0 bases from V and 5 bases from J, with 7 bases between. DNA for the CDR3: TGTGCCAGCAGTTACTCGCGCCGTACCGGGGAGCTGTTTTTT. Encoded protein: CASSYSRRTGELFF.

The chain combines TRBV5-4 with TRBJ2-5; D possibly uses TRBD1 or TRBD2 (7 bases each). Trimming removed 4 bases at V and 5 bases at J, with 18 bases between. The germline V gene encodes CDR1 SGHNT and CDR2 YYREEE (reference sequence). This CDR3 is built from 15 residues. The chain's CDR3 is CASSPDLQGGETQYF. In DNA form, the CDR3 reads TGTGCCAGCAGCCCGGATCTCCAGGGGGGGGAGACCCAGTACTTC. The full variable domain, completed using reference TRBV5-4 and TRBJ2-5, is ETGVTQSPTHLIKTRGQQVTLRCSSQSGHNTVSWYQQALGQGPQFIFQYYREEENGRGNFPPRFSGLQFPNYSSELNVNALELDDSALYLCASSPDLQGGETQYFGPGTRLLVL.

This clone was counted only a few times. The CDR3 DNA sequence: TGTGCCAGCAGCCAATCTGGGGGTAACGAGCAGTACTTC. Translation gives CASSQSGGNEQYF. This chain connects TRBV14 to TRBJ2-7; D may correspond to TRBD1 or TRBD2 (5 bases each). The CDR3 loop spans 13 amino acids. The V gene lost 2 bases and the J gene lost 5 bases, with 10 bases spanning the gap. Germline V lookup: CDR1 SGHDN, CDR2 FVKESK.

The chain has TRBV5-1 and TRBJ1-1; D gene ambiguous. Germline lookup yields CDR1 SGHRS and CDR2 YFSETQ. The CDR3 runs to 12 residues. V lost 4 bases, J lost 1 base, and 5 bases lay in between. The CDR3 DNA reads TGCGCCAGCAGCGCAGGGAACACTGAAGCTTTCTTT. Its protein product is CASSAGNTEAFF.

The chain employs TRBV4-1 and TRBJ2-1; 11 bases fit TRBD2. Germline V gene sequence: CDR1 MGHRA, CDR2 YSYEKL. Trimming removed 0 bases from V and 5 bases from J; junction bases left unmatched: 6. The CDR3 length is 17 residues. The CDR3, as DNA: TGCGCCAGCAGCCAAGATCCCTTAGCGGGAGGGAACAATGAGCAGTTCTTC. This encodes CASSQDPLAGGNNEQFF.

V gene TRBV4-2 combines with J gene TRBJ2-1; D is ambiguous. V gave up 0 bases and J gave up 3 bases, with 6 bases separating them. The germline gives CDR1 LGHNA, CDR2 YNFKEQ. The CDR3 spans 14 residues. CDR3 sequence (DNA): TGTGCCAGCAGCCAAGAGGGCAGCTACAATGAGCAGTTCTTC. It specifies CASSQEGSYNEQFF.

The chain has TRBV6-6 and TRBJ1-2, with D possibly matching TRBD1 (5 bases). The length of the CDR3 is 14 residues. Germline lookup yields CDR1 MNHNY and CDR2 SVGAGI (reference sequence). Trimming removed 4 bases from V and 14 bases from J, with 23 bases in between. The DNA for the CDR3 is TGTGCCAGCAGTTCCCCGGGGCGTCCCCTAGGTGCGACCTTC. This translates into CASSSPGRPLGATF.

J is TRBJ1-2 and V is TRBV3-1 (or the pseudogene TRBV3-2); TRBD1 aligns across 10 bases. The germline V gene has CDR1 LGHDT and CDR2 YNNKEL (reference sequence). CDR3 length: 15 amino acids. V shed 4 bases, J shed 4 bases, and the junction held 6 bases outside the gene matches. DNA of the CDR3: TGTGCCAGCAGCCCGACAGGGGGCGCATCCTATGGCTACACCTTC. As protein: CASSPTGGASYGYTF.

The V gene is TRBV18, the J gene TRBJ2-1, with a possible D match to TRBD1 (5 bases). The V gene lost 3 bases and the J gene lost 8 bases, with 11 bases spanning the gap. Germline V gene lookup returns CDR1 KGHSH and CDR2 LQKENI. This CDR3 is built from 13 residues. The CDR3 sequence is CASSPQGYYEQFF. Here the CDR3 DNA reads TGTGCCAGCTCACCGCAGGGTTACTATGAGCAGTTCTTC. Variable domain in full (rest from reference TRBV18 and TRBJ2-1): NAGVMQNPRHLVRRRGQEARLRCSPMKGHSHVYWYRQLPEEGLKFMVYLQKENIIDESGMPKERFSAEFPKEGPSILRIQQVVRGDSAAYFCASSPQGYYEQFFGPGTRLTVL.

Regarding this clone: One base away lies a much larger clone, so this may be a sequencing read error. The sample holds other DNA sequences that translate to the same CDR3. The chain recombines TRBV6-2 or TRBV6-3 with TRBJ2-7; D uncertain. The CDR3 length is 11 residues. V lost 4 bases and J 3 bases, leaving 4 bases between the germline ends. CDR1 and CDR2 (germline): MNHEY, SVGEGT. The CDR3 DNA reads TGTGCCAGCAGTTTTAGCTACGAGCAGTACTTC. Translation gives CASSFSYEQYF.

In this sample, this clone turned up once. The CDR3 DNA reads TGTGCCTGTACTGGGGGGATGGGCACCGGGGAGCTGTTTTTT. As protein: CACTGGMGTGELFF. The chain links TRBV30 to TRBJ2-2, with D possibly being TRBD2 (6 bases). This CDR3 region has 14 residues. With 6 bases removed from V and 4 bases from J, the gap between germline ends came to 15 bases. Germline V gene sequence: CDR1 GTSNPN, CDR2 SVGIG (reference sequence).

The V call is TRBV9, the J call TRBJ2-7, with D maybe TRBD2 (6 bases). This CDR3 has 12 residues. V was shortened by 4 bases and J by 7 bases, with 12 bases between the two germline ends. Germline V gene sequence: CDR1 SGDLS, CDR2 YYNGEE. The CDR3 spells CASSFDGGEQYF. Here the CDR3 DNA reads TGTGCCAGCAGCTTCGACGGAGGGGAGCAGTACTTC.

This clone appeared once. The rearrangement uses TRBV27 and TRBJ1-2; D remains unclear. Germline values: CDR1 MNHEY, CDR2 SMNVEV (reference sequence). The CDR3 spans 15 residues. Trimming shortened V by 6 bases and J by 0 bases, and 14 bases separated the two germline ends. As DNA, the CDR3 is TGTGCCAGCAGGTTTCCGGACGGCACTAACTATGGCTACACCTTC. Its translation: CASRFPDGTNYGYTF.